These 5 T cell receptor beta chains were sequenced from one sample in a study of shared T cell receptors in the human thymus. TCRdb keeps only in-frame clones here, not all; method: immunoSEQ multiplex PCR. Among roughly 710,000 clones listed, approximately 85% were seen once. In addition, the sample was reused for a study of human thymus T cells.

Material for sequencing was thymocytes. These receptors originate from a girl less than two years old with a congenital heart defect.

The rearrangement links TRBV4-1 to TRBJ2-1; 12 bases line up with TRBD2. The CDR3 contains 19 residues. Germline assignment: CDR1 MGHRA and CDR2 YSYEKL. V trimming: 4 bases; J trimming: 0 bases; junction bases outside the gene matches: 10. As DNA, the CDR3 is TGCGCCAGCAGCCGCCCCACCGAACTAGCGGGGGGCTCCTACAATGAGCAGTTCTTC. It yields the protein CASSRPTELAGGSYNEQFF.

The gene calls are TRBV7-6 and TRBJ1-4, with 9 positions matching TRBD1. V trimming: 3 bases; J trimming: 8 bases; junction bases outside the gene matches: 19. The germline CDR1 and CDR2 sequences are SGHVS and FNYEAQ. CDR3 size: 19 residues. This chain's CDR3 is CASSFRRDRESRKQEKLFF. DNA for the CDR3: TGTGCCAGCAGCTTTAGAAGGGACAGGGAAAGTCGAAAGCAGGAAAAACTGTTTTTT.

The rearrangement joins TRBV6-1 to TRBJ2-5, with TRBD2 identical over 10 bases. The germline gives CDR1 MNHNS, CDR2 SASEGT. The junction had 8 bases not matched to a gene; V was cut back by 3 bases and J by 4 bases. The CDR3 length is 16 residues. Written as DNA, the CDR3 is TGTGCCAGCAGTGACGGGGGGACTAGCGTCCGAGAGACCCAGTACTTC. Protein product: CASSDGGTSVRETQYF.

This clone has only a few counts. The chain carries TRBV11-2 and TRBJ1-1, with 7 bases matching TRBD1. The length of the CDR3 is 16 residues. V lost 2 bases and J lost 4; bases outside the gene matches: 10. Germline CDR1 is SGHAT and CDR2 is FQNNGV. In DNA form, the CDR3 reads TGTGCCAGCAGCTTAAGACAGGGCTGGGATTTCACTGAAGCTTTCTTT. It specifies CASSLRQGWDFTEAFF.

The chain joins TRBV28 to TRBJ2-7; 8 nucleotides match TRBD1. Germline values: CDR1 MDHEN, CDR2 SYDVKM. The CDR3 runs 16 residues. V shed 5 bases, J shed 5 bases, and the junction held 14 bases outside the gene matches. CDR3 sequence: CASSPMRRTGSNEQYF. DNA of the CDR3: TGTGCCAGCAGTCCTATGCGAAGGACAGGGAGCAACGAGCAGTACTTC.